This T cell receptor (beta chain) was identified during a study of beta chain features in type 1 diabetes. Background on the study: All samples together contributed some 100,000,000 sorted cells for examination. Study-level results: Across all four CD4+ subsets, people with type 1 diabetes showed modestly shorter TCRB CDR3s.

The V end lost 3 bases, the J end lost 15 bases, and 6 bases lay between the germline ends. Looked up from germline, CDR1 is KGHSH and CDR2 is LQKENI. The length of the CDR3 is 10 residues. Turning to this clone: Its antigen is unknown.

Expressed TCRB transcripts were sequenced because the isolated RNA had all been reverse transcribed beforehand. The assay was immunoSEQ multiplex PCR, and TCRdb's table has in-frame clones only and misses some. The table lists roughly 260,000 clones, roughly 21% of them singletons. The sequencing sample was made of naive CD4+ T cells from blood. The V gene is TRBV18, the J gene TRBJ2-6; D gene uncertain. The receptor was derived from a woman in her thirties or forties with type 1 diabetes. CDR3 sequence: CASSPPGLTF. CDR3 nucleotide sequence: TGTGCCAGCTCACCCCCCGGCCTGACTTTC.